These 20 T cell receptor beta chains share one sample of origin, sequenced in a study of CD8 T cells in Susac syndrome. The RNA input was 0.5 to 1 ug, and it was reverse transcribed with random hexamers. From the immunoSEQ multiplex PCR reads, TCRdb called clonotypes with MiXCR, one entry per CDR3 protein. Of about 200,000 distinct CDR3 sequences listed, 85% to 95% are singletons. Input material: CD4+ T cells from PBMCs. The receptors come from a human donor in good health.

This chain links TRBV10-3 with TRBJ2-7, with D possibly TRBD2 on 5 matching bases. This CDR3 contains 13 residues. V was shortened by 2 bases and J by 9 bases, with 14 bases between the two germline ends. Germline lookup yields CDR1 ENHRY and CDR2 SYGVKD. This chain's CDR3 is CAISEGLAMGQYV. The DNA of the CDR3 is TGTGCCATCAGTGAGGGCCTAGCCATGGGGCAGTACGTC.

This chain links TRBV7-2 with TRBJ2-7; possibly TRBD1 for D (5 bases). CDR1 and CDR2 from the germline V gene are SGHTA and FQGNSA. V was shortened by 5 bases and J by 1 base, with 18 bases between the two germline ends. The CDR3 is 16 residues long. The CDR3: CASSRSGHQKSYEQYF. CDR3 bases: TGTGCCAGCAGCCGAAGTGGACACCAGAAGTCCTACGAGCAGTACTTC.

The rearrangement uses TRBV14 and TRBJ2-7; no firm D call. The CDR3 has 15 amino acids. Trimming took off 1 base at V and 3 bases at J, with 13 bases between the two ends. Germline V gene data show CDR1 as SGHDN and CDR2 as FVKESK. The CDR3 is CASSQGNGIIYEQYF. In nucleotides, the CDR3 is TGTGCCAGCAGCCAAGGAAATGGCATCATCTACGAGCAGTACTTC. The whole variable domain, remainder taken from reference TRBV14 and TRBJ2-7, is EAGVTQFPSHSVIEKGQTVTLRCDPISGHDNLYWYRRVMGKEIKFLLHFVKESKQDESGMPNNRFLAERTGGTYSTLKVQPAELEDSGVYFCASSQGNGIIYEQYFGPGTRLTVT.

The rearrangement joins TRBV4-1 to TRBJ1-2; no firm D call. The V gene lost 7 bases and the J gene lost 0 bases, with 12 bases spanning the gap. The length of the CDR3 is 14 residues. Per the germline V gene, CDR1 is MGHRA and CDR2 is YSYEKL. The CDR3 loop is CASKANLANYGYTF. The CDR3 region has the DNA TGCGCCAGCAAGGCAAACCTCGCTAACTATGGCTACACCTTC.

The V gene is TRBV2, the J gene TRBJ2-7, with a tentative D call TRBD1 (5 bases). V lost 3 bases and J 1 base, leaving 10 bases between the germline ends. The germline V gene encodes CDR1 SNHLY and CDR2 FYNNEI. CDR3 size: 14 residues. The CDR3 DNA sequence: TGTGCCAGCAGTGATTCTGCAGGGTCCTACGAGCAGTACTTC. This encodes CASSDSAGSYEQYF.

The chain links TRBV19 to TRBJ2-4; D is perhaps TRBD1 or TRBD2 (6 bases each). The ends were cut back, 3 bases at V and 2 bases at J, with 11 bases in the middle. Germline V gene lookup returns CDR1 LNHDA and CDR2 SQIVND (reference sequence). The CDR3 consists of 15 residues. The CDR3 coding sequence is TGTGCCAGTAGTATGGAGGGACAAACCAAAAACATTCAGTACTTC. Its protein is CASSMEGQTKNIQYF.

The genes are TRBV24-1 and TRBJ2-3, with TRBD1 matching 10 bases. The CDR3 sequence is 16 residues long. The V segment lost 3 bases and the J segment 2 bases; nucleotides outside the gene matches: 4. CDR1 and CDR2 from the germline V gene are KGHDR and SFDVKD. The DNA for the CDR3 is TGTGCCACCAGTGATATGGGACAGGGGACCACAGATACGCAGTATTTT. Translated: CATSDMGQGTTDTQYF.

V gene TRBV7-3 combines with J gene TRBJ2-5; 7 bases line up with TRBD1. The CDR3 is 14 amino acids. Germline V lookup: CDR1 SGHTA, CDR2 FQGTGA. Trimming cost V 4 bases and J 5 bases; bases outside gene matches: 7. Here the CDR3 reads CASSSDREGETQYF. In DNA form, the CDR3 reads TGTGCCAGCAGCTCCGACAGGGAAGGGGAGACCCAGTACTTC. Full variable domain (rest looked up from reference TRBV7-3 and TRBJ2-5): GAGVSQTPSNKVTEKGKYVELRCDPISGHTALYWYRQSLGQGPEFLIYFQGTGAADDSGLPNDRFFAVRPEGSVSTLKIQRTERGDSAVYLCASSSDREGETQYFGPGTRLLVL.

This clonotype was observed once. The chain combines TRBV19 with TRBJ2-7; 9 bases agree with TRBD1. Germline CDR1 LNHDA, CDR2 SQIVND (reference sequence). The trim removed 8 bases at V and 3 bases at J, leaving 5 bases unmatched. The CDR3 consists of 13 residues. The CDR3 sequence is CASDPGQGYEQYF. The CDR3 nucleotides are TGTGCCAGTGATCCGGGACAGGGCTACGAGCAGTACTTC.

This chain connects TRBV3-1 to TRBJ2-1; maybe TRBD2 (5 bases). This CDR3 is 14 amino acids long. Germline assignment: CDR1 LGHDT and CDR2 YNNKEL (reference sequence). Trimming took 4 bases from V and 4 from J, leaving 11 bases between them. CDR3 protein: CASSPLTGYNEQFF. CDR3 DNA: TGTGCCAGCAGCCCGTTGACGGGATACAATGAGCAGTTCTTC.

The genes are TRBV20-1 and TRBJ1-2; no clear D. V dropped 4 bases and J dropped 8 bases, with 14 bases sitting between them. CDR1 DFQATT and CDR2 SNEGSKA come from the germline V gene (reference sequence). This CDR3 region has 12 residues. The DNA of the CDR3 is TGCAGTGCTACGGACGGTCTTAACGGCTACACCTTC. Its protein is CSATDGLNGYTF.

The genes are TRBV27 and TRBJ2-5, with TRBD1 identical over 7 bases. CDR1 MNHEY and CDR2 SMNVEV come from the germline V gene (reference sequence). The CDR3 length is 15 residues. Unmatched junction bases numbered 12, after V lost 8 bases and J lost 3 bases. CDR3 sequence reads: CASLATGTVEETQYF. In nucleotides, the CDR3 is TGTGCCAGCCTTGCTACCGGGACAGTAGAAGAGACCCAGTACTTC.

This rearrangement joins TRBV19 to TRBJ2-3, with D maybe TRBD1 (6 bases). This CDR3 contains 15 residues. Trimming cost V 5 bases and J 1 base, with 13 bases left between them. CDR1 and CDR2 (germline): LNHDA, SQIVND (reference sequence). The CDR3 spells CASSSDRWGTDTQYF. The CDR3 DNA reads TGTGCCAGTAGTTCGGACAGATGGGGCACAGATACGCAGTATTTT.

This chain links TRBV5-6 with TRBJ2-7; 10 bases agree with TRBD2. Germline CDR1 reads SGHDT; CDR2 reads YYEEEE. J gave up 5 bases and V 0 bases, and 8 bases lay outside the gene matches. The CDR3 loop spans 16 amino acids. CDR3 amino acids: CASSLDNLAGVNEQYV. CDR3 DNA sequence: TGTGCCAGCAGCTTGGACAATCTAGCGGGAGTGAACGAGCAGTACGTC.

The chain links TRBV24-1 to TRBJ2-5; D unresolved. Trimming took off 2 bases at V and 0 bases at J, with 3 bases between the two ends. CDR1 and CDR2 (germline): KGHDR, SFDVKD. The CDR3 loop spans 13 amino acids. CDR3 loop: CATSDSHQETQYF. The DNA of the CDR3 is TGTGCCACCAGTGATTCCCACCAAGAGACCCAGTACTTC.

The chain uses TRBV10-3 and TRBJ1-4; D uncertain. Trimming pared 3 bases from V and 4 bases from J, leaving 6 bases between. CDR3 size: 13 residues. Germline loops: CDR1 ENHRY, CDR2 SYGVKD. CDR3 in DNA: TGTGCCATCAGTGAAGGAGGTAATGAAAAACTGTTTTTT. Translation: CAISEGGNEKLFF.

The chain joins TRBV6-2 or TRBV6-3 to TRBJ2-1; 12 bases line up with TRBD2. Per the germline V gene, CDR1 is MNHEY and CDR2 is SVGEGT. This CDR3 comprises 17 residues. Unmatched junction bases numbered 9, after V lost 5 bases and J lost 4 bases. This CDR3 reads CASSPLAGGPVYNEQFF. DNA of the CDR3: TGTGCCAGCAGTCCGCTAGCGGGAGGGCCCGTTTACAATGAGCAGTTCTTC.

The chain employs TRBV20-1 and TRBJ1-2; D is undetermined. Germline assignment: CDR1 DFQATT and CDR2 SNEGSKA (reference sequence). V shed 3 bases and J shed 2 bases, with 4 bases lying between them. The CDR3 is 11 amino acids. The CDR3 here is CSASKNYGYTF. In DNA, the CDR3 is TGCAGTGCTAGCAAAAACTATGGCTACACCTTC.

The rearrangement links TRBV6-5 to TRBJ2-3; D is ambiguous. In germline, CDR1 is MNHEY, CDR2 SVGAGI. The V gene lost 8 bases and the J gene lost 1 base, with 10 bases spanning the gap. The CDR3 length is 13 residues. In DNA, the CDR3 is TGTGCCAGCCAACCAACGGGCACAGATACGCAGTATTTT. Residues: CASQPTGTDTQYF.

The CDR3 nucleotides are TGTGCCAGCAGCTTAGACAGCTCCTATCAGCCCCAGCATTTT. This encodes CASSLDSSYQPQHF. The chain carries TRBV7-9 and TRBJ1-5; D not resolved. The germline CDR1 and CDR2 sequences are SEHNR and FQNEAQ (reference sequence). This CDR3 region has 14 residues. V lost 1 base and J lost 5, with 9 bases in between.